This T cell receptor beta chain was observed in a study of shared clonotypes between healthy human individuals. Background on the study: Aged between 18 and 49, the donors were a couple of women and a few men. Points from the study as a whole: Specimens sampled were limited to blood, with tissue repertoires likely differing.

Produced via immunoSEQ multiplex PCR; TCRdb's table is partial and in-frame only. This sample carries about 2.4 million clones, 90% to 95% of them seen once, and the ten largest clones take roughly 0.39%. There were no recent acute infections or vaccinations among the donors, who were healthy HIV-negative adults. Negatively enriched CD4+ T cells were divided by CD45RA into naive and memory. A word on this clone: Its target is not known. Other DNA sequences in the same sample also yield this CDR3.

J lost 8 bases, V lost 0 bases, and 3 bases had no gene match. The germline gives CDR1 SGHRS, CDR2 YFSETQ. CDR3 length: 14 amino acids. This chain uses TRBV5-1 with TRBJ1-4; 8 bases match TRBD1. This receptor was obtained from a man aged 18 to 29 in good health. Some clones in this sample may be carry-over from other donors' samples. Sequencing input: naive CD4+ T cells from PBMCs. Subset here: CD45RA+ positively selected. CDR3 region: CASSLGQGREKLFF. The CDR3 DNA reads TGCGCCAGCAGCTTGGGACAGGGGCGGGAAAAACTGTTTTTT. Full variable domain (outside the CDR3, taken from reference TRBV5-1 and TRBJ1-4): KAGVTQTPRYLIKTRGQQVTLSCSPISGHRSVSWYQQTPGQGLQFLFEYFSETQRNKGNFPGRFSGRQFSNSRSEMNVSTLELGDSALYLCASSLGQGREKLFFGSGTQLSVL.